This entry is about one T cell receptor beta chain. The data originate from a study of cytomegalovirus exposure and HLA in healthy donors. The PCR made use of 60 Vbeta and 13 Jbeta primers. Assay used: immunoSEQ multiplex PCR; TCRdb lists only in-frame clones, some missing. The data show about 150,000 clones, 65% to 85% seen once. The sample consisted of PBMCs. This TCR came from a male donor in good health and CMV-seronegative.

The CDR3 protein is CASSFAHWPGGPDTQYF. CDR3 sequence (DNA): TGTGCCAGCAGCTTTGCCCATTGGCCGGGAGGGCCAGATACGCAGTATTTT. V and J are TRBV12-1 and TRBJ2-3; the table assigns TRBD2, which was not confirmed against the DNA. TRBV12-1 is recorded as a pseudogene. The length of the CDR3 is 17 residues.